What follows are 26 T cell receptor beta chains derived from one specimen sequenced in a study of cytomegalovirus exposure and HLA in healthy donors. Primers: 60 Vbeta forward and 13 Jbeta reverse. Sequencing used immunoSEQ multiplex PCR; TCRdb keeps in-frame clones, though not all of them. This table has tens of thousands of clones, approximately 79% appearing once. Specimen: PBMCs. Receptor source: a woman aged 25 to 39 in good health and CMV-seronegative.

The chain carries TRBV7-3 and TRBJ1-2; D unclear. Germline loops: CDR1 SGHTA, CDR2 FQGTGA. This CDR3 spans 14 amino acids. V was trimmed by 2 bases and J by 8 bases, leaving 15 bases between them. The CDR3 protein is CASSLGSAGGGYTF. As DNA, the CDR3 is TGTGCCAGCAGCTTAGGGTCGGCGGGAGGAGGCTACACCTTC.

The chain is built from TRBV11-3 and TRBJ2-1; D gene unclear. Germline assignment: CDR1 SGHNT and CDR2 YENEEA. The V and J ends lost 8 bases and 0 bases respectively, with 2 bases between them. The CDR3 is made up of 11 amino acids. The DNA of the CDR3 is TGTGCCAGCCGCTCCTACAATGAGCAGTTCTTC. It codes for CASRSYNEQFF. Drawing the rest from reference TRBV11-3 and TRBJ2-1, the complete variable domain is EAGVVQSPRYKIIEKKQPVAFWCNPISGHNTLYWYLQNLGQGPELLIRYENEEAVDDSQLPKDRFSAERLKGVDSTLKIQPAELGDSAVYLCASRSYNEQFFGPGTRLTVL.

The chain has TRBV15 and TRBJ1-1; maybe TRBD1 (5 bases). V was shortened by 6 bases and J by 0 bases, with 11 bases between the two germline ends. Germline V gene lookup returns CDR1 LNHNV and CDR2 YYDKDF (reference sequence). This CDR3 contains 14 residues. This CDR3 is CATRRTILNTEAFF. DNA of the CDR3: TGTGCCACCAGACGGACAATCTTGAACACTGAAGCTTTCTTT.

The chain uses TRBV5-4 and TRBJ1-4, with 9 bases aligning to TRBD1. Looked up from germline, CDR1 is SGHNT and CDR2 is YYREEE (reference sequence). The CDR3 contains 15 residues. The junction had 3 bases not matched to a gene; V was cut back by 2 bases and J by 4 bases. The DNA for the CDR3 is TGTGCCAGCAGCTTCCCGACAGGGGGTAATGAAAAACTGTTTTTT. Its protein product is CASSFPTGGNEKLFF.

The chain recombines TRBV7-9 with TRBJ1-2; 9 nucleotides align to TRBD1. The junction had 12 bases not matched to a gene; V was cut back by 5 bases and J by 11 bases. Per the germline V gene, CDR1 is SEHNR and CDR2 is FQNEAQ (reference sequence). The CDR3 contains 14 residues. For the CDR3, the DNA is TGTGCCAGCAGCGCCGACCGGGACAGGGTTAATTACACCTTC. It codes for CASSADRDRVNYTF. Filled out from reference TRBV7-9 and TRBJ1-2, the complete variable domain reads DTGVSQNPRHKITKRGQNVTFRCDPISEHNRLYWYRQTLGQGPEFLTYFQNEAQLEKSRLLSDRFSAERPKGSFSTLEIQRTEQGDSAMYLCASSADRDRVNYTFGSGTRLTVV.

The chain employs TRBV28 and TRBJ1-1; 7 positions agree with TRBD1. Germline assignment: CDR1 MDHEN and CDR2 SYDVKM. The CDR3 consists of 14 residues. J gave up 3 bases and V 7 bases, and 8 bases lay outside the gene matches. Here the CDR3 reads CASTLGGRDTEAFF. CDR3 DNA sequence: TGTGCCAGCACCTTAGGGGGCAGGGACACTGAAGCTTTCTTT. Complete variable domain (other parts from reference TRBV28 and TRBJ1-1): DVKVTQSSRYLVKRTGEKVFLECVQDMDHENMFWYRQDPGLGLRLIYFSYDVKMKEKGDIPEGYSVSREKKERFSLILESASTNQTSMYLCASTLGGRDTEAFFGQGTRLTVV.

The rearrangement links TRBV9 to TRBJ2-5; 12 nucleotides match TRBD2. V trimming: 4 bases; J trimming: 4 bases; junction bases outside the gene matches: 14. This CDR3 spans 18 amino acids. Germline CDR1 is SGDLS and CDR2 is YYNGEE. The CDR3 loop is CASSPGIQTSGGRETQYF. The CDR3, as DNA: TGTGCCAGCAGCCCGGGCATACAGACTAGCGGGGGAAGAGAGACCCAGTACTTC.

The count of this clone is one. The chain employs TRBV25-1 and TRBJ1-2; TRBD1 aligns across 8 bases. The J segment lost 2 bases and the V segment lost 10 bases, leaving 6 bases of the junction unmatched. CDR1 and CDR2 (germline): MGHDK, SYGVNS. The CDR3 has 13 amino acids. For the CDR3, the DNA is TGTGCCACCTCGACAGGGGCGAACTATGGCTACACCTTC. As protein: CATSTGANYGYTF.

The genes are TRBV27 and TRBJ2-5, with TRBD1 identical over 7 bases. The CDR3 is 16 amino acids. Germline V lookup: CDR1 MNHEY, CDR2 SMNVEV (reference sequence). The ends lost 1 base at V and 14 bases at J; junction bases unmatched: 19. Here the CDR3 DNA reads TGTGCCAGCAGTTTATTAGGCCAGGGGGATATGAGGGAGCAATACTTC. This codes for CASSLLGQGDMREQYF.

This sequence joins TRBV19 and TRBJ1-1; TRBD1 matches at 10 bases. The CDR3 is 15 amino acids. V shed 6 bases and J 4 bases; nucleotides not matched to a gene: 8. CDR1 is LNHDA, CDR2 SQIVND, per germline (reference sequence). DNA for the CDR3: TGTGCCAGTAGGGACAGGGGGGGGTTCGGCACTGAAGCTTTCTTT. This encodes CASRDRGGFGTEAFF.

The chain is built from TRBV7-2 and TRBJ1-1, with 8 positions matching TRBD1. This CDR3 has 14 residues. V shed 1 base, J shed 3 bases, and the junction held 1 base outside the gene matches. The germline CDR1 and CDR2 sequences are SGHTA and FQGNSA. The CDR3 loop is CASSLDRGYTEAFF. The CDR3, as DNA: TGTGCCAGCAGCTTAGACAGGGGGTACACTGAAGCTTTCTTT.

The CDR3 loop reads CASSPPEASPDTQYF. For the CDR3, the DNA is TGTGCCAGCAGCCCCCCGGAGGCTTCCCCAGATACGCAGTATTTT. This sequence joins TRBV21-1 and TRBJ2-3; whether TRBD2, the table's D call, matches the DNA was not checked. TRBV21-1 is a listed pseudogene. The CDR3 loop spans 15 amino acids.

CDR3 residues: CASATGYTDTQYF. DNA for the CDR3: TGTGCCAGCGCCACAGGTTACACAGATACGCAGTATTTT. The gene calls are TRBV18 and TRBJ2-3; a possible D gene is TRBD1 (5 bases). The CDR3 sequence is 13 residues long. Deletions cut 8 bases from V and 2 bases from J, with 11 bases between. In germline, CDR1 is KGHSH, CDR2 LQKENI. The whole variable domain, remainder taken from reference TRBV18 and TRBJ2-3, is NAGVMQNPRHLVRRRGQEARLRCSPMKGHSHVYWYRQLPEEGLKFMVYLQKENIIDESGMPKERFSAEFPKEGPSILRIQQVVRGDSAAYFCASATGYTDTQYFGPGTRLTVL.

The CDR3 DNA follows: TGTGCCAGCAGCCTCGTCGTAGTAGCGGGGGAGGGTGAGCAGTTCTTC. It is translated as CASSLVVVAGEGEQFF. J is TRBJ2-1 and V is TRBV11-2; 9 nucleotides agree with TRBD2. Germline CDR1 and CDR2: SGHAT and FQNNGV. The CDR3 contains 16 residues. The V and J ends lost 5 bases and 9 bases, in that order; junction bases with no gene match: 14.

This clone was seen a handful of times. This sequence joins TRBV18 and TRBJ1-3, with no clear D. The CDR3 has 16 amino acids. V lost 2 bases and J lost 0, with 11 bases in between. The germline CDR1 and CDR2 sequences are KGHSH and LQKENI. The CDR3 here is CASSPELGFSGNTIYF. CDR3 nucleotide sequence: TGTGCCAGCTCACCAGAACTAGGGTTCTCTGGAAACACCATATATTTT.

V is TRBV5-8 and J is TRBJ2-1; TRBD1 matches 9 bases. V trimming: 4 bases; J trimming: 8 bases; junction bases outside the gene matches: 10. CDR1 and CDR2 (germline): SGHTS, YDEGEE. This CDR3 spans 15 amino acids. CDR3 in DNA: TGTGCCAGCAGCCTGGGGGACAGGGCCACGGATGAGCAGTTCTTC. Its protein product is CASSLGDRATDEQFF.

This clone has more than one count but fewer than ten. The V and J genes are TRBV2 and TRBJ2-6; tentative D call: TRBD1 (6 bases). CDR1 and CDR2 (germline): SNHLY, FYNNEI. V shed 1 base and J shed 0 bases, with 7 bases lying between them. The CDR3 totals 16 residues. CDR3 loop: CASSEEQGSGANVLTF. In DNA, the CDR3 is TGTGCCAGCAGTGAAGAACAGGGCTCTGGGGCCAACGTCCTGACTTTC. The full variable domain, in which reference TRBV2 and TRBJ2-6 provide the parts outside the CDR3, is EPEVTQTPSHQVTQMGQEVILRCVPISNHLYFYWYRQILGQKVEFLVSFYNNEISEKSEIFDDQFSVERPDGSNFTLKIRSTKLEDSAMYFCASSEEQGSGANVLTFGAGSRLTVL.

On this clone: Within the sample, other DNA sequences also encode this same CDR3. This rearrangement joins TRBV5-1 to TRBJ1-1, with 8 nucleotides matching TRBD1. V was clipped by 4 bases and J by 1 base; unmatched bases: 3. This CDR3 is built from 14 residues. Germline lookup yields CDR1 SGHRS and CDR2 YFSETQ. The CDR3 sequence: CASSPGQGNTEAFF. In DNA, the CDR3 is TGCGCCAGCAGCCCCGGACAGGGGAACACTGAAGCTTTCTTT.

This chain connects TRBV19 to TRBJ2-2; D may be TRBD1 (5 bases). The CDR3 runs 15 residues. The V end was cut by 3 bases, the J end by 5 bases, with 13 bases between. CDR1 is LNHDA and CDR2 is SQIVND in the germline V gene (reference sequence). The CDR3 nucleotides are TGTGCCAGTAGTATTATGCAGGGAAGAACCGGGGAGCTGTTTTTT. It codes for CASSIMQGRTGELFF.

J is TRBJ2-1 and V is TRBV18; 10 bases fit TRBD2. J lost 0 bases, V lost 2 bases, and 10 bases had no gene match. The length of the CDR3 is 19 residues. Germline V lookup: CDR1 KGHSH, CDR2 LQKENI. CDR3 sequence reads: CASSPTSGGASSSYNEQFF. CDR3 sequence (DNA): TGTGCCAGCTCACCAACCAGCGGGGGGGCCTCGAGCTCCTACAATGAGCAGTTCTTC.

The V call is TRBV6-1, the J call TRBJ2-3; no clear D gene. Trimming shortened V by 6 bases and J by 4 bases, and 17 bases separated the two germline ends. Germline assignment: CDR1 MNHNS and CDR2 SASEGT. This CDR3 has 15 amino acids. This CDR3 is CASSQTHTQADTQYF. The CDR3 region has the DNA TGTGCCAGCAGCCAGACACATACCCAGGCAGATACGCAGTATTTT.

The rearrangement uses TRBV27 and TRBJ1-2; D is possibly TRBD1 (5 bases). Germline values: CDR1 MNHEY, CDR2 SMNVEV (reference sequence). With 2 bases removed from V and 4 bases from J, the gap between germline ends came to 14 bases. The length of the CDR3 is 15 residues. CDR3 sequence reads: CASSLEGVGIYGYTF. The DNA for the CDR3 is TGTGCCAGCAGTTTAGAAGGGGTGGGAATCTATGGCTACACCTTC.

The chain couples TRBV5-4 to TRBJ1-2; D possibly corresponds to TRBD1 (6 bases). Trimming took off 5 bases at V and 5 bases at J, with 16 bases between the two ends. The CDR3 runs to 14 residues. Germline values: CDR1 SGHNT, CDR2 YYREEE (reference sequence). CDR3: CASSSTGSNYGYTF. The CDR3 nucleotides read TGTGCCAGCAGTTCCACAGGGTCGAATTATGGCTACACCTTC.

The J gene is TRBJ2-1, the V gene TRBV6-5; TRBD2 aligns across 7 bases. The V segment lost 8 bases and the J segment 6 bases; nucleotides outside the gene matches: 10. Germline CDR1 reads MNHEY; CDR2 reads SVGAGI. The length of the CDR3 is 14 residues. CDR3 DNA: TGTGCCAGCTCCCTGGGGGGGGTGAGCAATGAGCAGTTCTTC. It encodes CASSLGGVSNEQFF.

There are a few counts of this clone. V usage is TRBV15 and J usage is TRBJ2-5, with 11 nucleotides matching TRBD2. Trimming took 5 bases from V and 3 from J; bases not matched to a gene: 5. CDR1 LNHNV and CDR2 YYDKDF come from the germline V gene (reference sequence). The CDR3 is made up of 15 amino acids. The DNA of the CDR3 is TGTGCCACCAGCCCCGGACTAGCGGGTGAAGAGACCCAGTACTTC. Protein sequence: CATSPGLAGEETQYF.

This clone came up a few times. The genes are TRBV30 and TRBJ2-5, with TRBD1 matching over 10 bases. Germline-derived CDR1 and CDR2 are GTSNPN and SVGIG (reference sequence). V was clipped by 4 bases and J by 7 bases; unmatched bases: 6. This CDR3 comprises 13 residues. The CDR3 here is CAWTGTGDGTQYF. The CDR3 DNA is TGTGCCTGGACCGGGACAGGGGACGGGACCCAGTACTTC.